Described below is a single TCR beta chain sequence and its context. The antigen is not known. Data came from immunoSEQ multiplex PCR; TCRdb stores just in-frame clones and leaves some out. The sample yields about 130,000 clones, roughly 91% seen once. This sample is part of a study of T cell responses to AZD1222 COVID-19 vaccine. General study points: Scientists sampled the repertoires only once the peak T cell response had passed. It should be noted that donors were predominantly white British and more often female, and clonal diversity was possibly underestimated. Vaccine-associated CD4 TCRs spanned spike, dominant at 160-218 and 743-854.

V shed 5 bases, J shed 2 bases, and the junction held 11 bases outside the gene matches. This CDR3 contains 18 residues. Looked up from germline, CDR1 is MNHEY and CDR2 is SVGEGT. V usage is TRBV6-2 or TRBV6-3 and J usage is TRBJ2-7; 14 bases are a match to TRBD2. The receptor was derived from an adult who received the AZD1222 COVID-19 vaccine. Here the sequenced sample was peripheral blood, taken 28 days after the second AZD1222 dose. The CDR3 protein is CASSTDGLAGGPAYEQYF. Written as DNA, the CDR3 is TGTGCCAGCAGTACCGATGGACTAGCGGGGGGACCCGCCTACGAGCAGTACTTC.